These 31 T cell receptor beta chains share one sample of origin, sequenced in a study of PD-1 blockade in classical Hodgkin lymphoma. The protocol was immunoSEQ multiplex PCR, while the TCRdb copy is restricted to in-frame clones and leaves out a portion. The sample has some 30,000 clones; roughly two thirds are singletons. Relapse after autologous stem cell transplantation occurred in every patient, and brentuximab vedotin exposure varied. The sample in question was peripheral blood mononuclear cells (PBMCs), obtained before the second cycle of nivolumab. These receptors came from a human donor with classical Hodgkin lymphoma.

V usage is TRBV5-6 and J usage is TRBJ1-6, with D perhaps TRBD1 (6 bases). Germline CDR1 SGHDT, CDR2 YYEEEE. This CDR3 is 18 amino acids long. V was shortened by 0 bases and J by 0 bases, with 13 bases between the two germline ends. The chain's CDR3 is CASSLVGGRGSYNSPLHF. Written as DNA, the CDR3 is TGTGCCAGCAGCTTGGTAGGGGGAAGGGGCTCCTATAATTCACCCCTCCACTTT.

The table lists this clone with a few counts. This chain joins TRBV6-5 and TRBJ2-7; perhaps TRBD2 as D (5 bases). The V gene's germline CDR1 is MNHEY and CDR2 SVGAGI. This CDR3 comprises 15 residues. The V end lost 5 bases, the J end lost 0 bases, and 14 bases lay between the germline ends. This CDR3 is CASSKDSSSSYEQYF. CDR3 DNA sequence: TGTGCCAGCAGTAAGGACTCTTCCAGCTCCTACGAGCAGTACTTC.

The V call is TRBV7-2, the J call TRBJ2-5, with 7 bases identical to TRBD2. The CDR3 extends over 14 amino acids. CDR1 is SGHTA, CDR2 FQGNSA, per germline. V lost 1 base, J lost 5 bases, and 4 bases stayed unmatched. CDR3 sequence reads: CASSLGLARETQYF. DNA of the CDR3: TGTGCCAGCAGCTTAGGACTAGCTAGGGAGACCCAGTACTTC. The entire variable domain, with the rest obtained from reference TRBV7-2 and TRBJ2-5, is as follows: GAGVSQSPSNKVTEKGKDVELRCDPISGHTALYWYRQSLGQGLEFLIYFQGNSAPDKSGLPSDRFSAERTGGSVSTLTIQRTQQEDSAVYLCASSLGLARETQYFGPGTRLLVL.

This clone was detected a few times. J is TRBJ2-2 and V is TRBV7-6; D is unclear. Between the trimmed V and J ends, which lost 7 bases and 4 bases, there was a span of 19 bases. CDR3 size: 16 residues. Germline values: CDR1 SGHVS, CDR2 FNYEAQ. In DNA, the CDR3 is TGTGCCAGCACCTTTCGGGTGGGTTCGGGCACCGGGGAGCTGTTTTTT. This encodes CASTFRVGSGTGELFF.

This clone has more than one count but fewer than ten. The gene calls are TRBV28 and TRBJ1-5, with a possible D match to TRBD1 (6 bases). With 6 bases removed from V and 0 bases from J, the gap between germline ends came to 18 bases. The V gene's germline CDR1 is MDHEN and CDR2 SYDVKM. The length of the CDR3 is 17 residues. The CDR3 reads CASSPLADSYSNQPQHF. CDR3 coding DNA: TGTGCCAGCAGCCCGCTGGCGGACAGCTATAGCAATCAGCCCCAGCATTTT.

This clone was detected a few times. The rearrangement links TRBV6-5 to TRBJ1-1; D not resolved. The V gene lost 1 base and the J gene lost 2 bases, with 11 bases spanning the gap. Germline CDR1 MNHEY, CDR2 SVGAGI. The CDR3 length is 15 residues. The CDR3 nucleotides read TGTGCCAGCAGTTACTTGGCCGGCAGAAACACTGAAGCTTTCTTT. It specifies CASSYLAGRNTEAFF.

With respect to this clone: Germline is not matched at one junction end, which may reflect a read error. The CDR3 loop is CASSDRVTDAQYF. DNA for the CDR3: TGTGCCAGCAGTGACCGGGTGACAGATGCGCAGTATTTT. The chain joins TRBV2 to TRBJ2-3, with TRBD1 as a possible D gene (5 bases). The CDR3 is made up of 13 amino acids. Germline assignment: CDR1 SNHLY and CDR2 FYNNEI.

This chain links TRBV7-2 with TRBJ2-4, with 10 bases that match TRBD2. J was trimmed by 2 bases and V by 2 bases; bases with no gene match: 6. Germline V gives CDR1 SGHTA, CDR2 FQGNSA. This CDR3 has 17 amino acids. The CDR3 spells CASSLRGSGGSKNIQYF. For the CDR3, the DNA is TGTGCCAGCAGCTTACGGGGTAGCGGGGGGTCCAAAAACATTCAGTACTTC.

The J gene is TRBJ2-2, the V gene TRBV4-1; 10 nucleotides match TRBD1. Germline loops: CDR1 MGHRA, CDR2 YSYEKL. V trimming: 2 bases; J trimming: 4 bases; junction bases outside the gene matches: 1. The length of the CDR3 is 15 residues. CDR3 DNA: TGCGCCAGCAGCCAAAGACAGGGGGCCACCGGGGAGCTGTTTTTT. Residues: CASSQRQGATGELFF.

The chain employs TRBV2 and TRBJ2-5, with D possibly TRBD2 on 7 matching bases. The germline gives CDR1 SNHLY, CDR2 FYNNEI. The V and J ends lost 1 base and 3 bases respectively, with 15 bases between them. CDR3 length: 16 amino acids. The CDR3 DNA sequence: TGTGCCAGCAGTGAAGTCTCGGGGAGGGGGGAAGAGACCCAGTACTTC. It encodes CASSEVSGRGEETQYF.

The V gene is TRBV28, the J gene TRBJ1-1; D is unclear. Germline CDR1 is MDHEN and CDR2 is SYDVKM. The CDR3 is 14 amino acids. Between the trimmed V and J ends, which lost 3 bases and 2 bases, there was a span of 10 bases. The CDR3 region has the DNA TGTGCCAGCAGTTTCGGTCATTTTAACACTGAAGCTTTCTTT. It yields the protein CASSFGHFNTEAFF. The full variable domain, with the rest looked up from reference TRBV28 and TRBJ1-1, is DVKVTQSSRYLVKRTGEKVFLECVQDMDHENMFWYRQDPGLGLRLIYFSYDVKMKEKGDIPEGYSVSREKKERFSLILESASTNQTSMYLCASSFGHFNTEAFFGQGTRLTVV.

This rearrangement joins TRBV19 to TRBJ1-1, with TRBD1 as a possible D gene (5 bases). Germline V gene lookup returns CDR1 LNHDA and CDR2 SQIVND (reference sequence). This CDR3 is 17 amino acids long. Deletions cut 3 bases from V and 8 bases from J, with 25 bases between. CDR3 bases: TGTGCCAGTAGTATGAAAGTTTTCGGTGGTCAGGGACCGGAAGCTTTCTTT. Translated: CASSMKVFGGQGPEAFF.

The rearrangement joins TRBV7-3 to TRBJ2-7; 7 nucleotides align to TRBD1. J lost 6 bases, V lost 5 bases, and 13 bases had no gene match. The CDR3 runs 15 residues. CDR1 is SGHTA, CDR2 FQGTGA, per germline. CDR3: CASSRTGQVYGEQYF. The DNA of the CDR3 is TGTGCCAGCAGCCGAACTGGACAGGTCTATGGCGAGCAGTACTTC.

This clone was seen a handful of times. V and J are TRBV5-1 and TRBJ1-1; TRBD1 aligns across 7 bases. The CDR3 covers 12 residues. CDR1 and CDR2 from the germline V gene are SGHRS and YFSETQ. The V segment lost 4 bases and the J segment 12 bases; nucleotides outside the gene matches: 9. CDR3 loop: CASSQGQERTFF. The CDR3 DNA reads TGCGCCAGCAGCCAAGGACAGGAGAGGACTTTCTTT.

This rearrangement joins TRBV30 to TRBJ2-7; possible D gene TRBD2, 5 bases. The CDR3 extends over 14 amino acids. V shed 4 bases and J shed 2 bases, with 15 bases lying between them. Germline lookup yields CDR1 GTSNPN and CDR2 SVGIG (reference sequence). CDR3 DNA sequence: TGTGCCTGGAAATTCAGGAGCGGTGCCTACGAGCAGTACTTC. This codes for CAWKFRSGAYEQYF. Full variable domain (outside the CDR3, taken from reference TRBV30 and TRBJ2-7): SQTIHQWPATLVQPVGSPLSLECTVEGTSNPNLYWYRQAAGRGLQLLFYSVGIGQISSEVPQNLSASRPQDRQFILSSKKLLLSDSGFYLCAWKFRSGAYEQYFGPGTRLTVT.

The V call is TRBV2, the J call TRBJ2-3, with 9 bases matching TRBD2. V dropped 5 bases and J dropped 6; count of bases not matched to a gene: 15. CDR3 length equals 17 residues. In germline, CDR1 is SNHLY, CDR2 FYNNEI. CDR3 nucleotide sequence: TGTGCCAGCAGTTTAATGGCTCTGGCGGGGGGGTATGATACGCAGTATTTT. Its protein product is CASSLMALAGGYDTQYF.

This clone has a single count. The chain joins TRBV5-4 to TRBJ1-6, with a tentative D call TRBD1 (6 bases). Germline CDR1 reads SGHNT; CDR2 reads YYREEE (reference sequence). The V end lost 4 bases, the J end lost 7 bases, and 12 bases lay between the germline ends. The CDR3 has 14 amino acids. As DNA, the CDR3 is TGTGCCAGCAGCCGAGAGCAGGGGAATTCACCCCTCCACTTT. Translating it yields CASSREQGNSPLHF.

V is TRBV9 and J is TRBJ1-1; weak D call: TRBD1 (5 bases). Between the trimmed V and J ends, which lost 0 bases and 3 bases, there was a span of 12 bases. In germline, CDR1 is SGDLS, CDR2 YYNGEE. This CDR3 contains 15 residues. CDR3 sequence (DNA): TGTGCCAGCAGCGTAGTCGGGGCTCTAGACACTGAAGCTTTCTTT. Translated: CASSVVGALDTEAFF.

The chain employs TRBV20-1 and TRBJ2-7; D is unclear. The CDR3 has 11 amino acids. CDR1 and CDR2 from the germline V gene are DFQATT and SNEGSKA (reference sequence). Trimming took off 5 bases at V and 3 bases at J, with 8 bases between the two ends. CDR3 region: CSASGGYEQYF. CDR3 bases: TGCAGTGCTTCCGGCGGCTACGAGCAGTACTTC.

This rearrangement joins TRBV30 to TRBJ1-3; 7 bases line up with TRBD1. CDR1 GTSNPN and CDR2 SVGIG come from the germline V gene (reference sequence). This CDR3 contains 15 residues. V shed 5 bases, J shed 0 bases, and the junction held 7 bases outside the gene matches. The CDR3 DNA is TGTGCCTGGGGGGGACAGCCAGACTCTGGAAACACCATATATTTT. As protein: CAWGGQPDSGNTIYF.

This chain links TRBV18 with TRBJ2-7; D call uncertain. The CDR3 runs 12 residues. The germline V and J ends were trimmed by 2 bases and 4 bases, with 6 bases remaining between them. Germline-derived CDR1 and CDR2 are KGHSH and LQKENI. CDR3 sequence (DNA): TGTGCCAGCTCACCATTAGATTACGAGCAGTACTTC. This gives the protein CASSPLDYEQYF.

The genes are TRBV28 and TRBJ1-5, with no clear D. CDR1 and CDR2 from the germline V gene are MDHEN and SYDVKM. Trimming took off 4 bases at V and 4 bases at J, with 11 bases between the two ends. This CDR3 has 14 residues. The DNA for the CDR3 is TGTGCCAGCAGTTGGGTGGAGGCTAATCAGCCCCAGCATTTT. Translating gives CASSWVEANQPQHF. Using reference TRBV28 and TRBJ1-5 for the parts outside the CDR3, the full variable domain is DVKVTQSSRYLVKRTGEKVFLECVQDMDHENMFWYRQDPGLGLRLIYFSYDVKMKEKGDIPEGYSVSREKKERFSLILESASTNQTSMYLCASSWVEANQPQHFGDGTRLSIL.

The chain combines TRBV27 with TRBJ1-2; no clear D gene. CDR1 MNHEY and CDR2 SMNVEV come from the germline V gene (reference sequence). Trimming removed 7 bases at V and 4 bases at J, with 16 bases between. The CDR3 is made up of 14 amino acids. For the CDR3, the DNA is TGTGCCAGCAAAAAACCAACAGAGACCTATGGCTACACCTTC. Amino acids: CASKKPTETYGYTF.

The CDR3 DNA is TGTGCCAGGCACAGGGTCCCCAACATTATGAACACTGAAGCTTTCTTT. Residues: CARHRVPNIMNTEAFF. The V and J genes are TRBV9 and TRBJ1-1; TRBD1 might be the D (6 bases). V gave up 8 bases and J gave up 0 bases, with 20 bases separating them. The CDR3 sequence is 16 residues long. Germline values: CDR1 SGDLS, CDR2 YYNGEE.

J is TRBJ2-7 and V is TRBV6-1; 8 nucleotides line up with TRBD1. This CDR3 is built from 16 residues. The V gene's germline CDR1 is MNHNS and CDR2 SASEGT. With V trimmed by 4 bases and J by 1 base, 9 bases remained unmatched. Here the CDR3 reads CASSVGRGTGSYEQYV. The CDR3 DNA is TGTGCCAGCAGTGTGGGCCGGGGGACAGGATCCTACGAGCAGTACGTC.

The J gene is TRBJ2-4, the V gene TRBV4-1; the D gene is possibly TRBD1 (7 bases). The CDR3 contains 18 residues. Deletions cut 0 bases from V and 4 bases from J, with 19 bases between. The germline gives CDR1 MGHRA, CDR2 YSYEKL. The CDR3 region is CASSQEDLSGDSKNIQYF. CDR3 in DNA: TGCGCCAGCAGCCAAGAGGATTTATCGGGGGACAGTAAAAACATTCAGTACTTC.

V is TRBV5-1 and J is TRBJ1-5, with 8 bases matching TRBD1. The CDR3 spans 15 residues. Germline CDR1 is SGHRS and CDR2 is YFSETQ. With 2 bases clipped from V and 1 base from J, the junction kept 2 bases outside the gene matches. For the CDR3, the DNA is TGCGCCAGCAGCTTTGGGGACAGGAGCAATCAGCCCCAGCATTTT. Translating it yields CASSFGDRSNQPQHF.

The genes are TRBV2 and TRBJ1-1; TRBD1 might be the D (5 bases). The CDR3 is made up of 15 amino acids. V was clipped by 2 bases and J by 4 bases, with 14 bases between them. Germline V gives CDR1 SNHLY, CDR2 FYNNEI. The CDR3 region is CASSEQGVAATEAFF. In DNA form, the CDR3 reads TGTGCCAGCAGTGAACAGGGCGTGGCCGCCACTGAAGCTTTCTTT.

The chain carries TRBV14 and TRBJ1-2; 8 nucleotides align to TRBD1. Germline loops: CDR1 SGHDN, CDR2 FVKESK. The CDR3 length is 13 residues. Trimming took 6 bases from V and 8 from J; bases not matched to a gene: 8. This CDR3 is CASSQGAIRGYTF. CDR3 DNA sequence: TGTGCCAGCAGTCAGGGGGCAATACGAGGCTACACCTTC.

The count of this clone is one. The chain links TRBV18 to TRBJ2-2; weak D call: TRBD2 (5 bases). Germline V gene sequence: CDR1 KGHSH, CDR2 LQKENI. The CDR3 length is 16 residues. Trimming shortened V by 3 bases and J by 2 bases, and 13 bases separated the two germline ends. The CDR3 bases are TGTGCCAGCTCACCTACCGGGGAGCCCAACACCGGGGAGCTGTTTTTT. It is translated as CASSPTGEPNTGELFF.

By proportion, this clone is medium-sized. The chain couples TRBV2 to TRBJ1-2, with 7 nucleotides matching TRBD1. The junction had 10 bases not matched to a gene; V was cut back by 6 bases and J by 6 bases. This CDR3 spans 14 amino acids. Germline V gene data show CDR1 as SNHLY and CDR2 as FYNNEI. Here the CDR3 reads CASRDPGGLDGYTF. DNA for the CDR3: TGTGCCAGCAGAGACCCAGGGGGTTTGGATGGCTACACCTTC.